This T cell receptor (beta chain) was captured by sequencing in a study of shared clonotypes between healthy human individuals. On the study more broadly: Donors, aged 18 to 49, were two women and a few men.

Positively selected for CCR7, the CD45RO-negative cells used as naive CD8 cells excluded terminally differentiated effector memory CD45RA+ cells. This table comes from immunoSEQ multiplex PCR, and its TCRdb copy is limited to in-frame clones, with some not included. The repertoire holds about 680,000 clones, with 92% as singletons. About this clone: Its antigen remains unknown.

Study results and limitations: With several donors compared, roughly 5% of naive CD4 clonotypes were shared. Sample collection involved blood only; tissue repertoires are likely different.

From germline, CDR1 is SGDLS and CDR2 YYNGEE. This CDR3 comprises 16 residues. Trimming took 2 bases from V and 8 from J; bases not matched to a gene: 8. The genes are TRBV9 and TRBJ2-1, with 12 bases identical to TRBD1. Material for sequencing was naive CD8+ T cells sorted from blood. The source of this sequence is a man aged 25-40 years in good health. Here the CDR3 reads CASSVGSGQGAHEQFF. CDR3 coding DNA: TGTGCCAGCAGCGTGGGTTCGGGACAGGGGGCTCATGAGCAGTTCTTC.